The T cell receptor (beta chain) described here comes from a study of blood T cell repertoires in COVID-19. Trimming shortened V by 5 bases and J by 2 bases, and 16 bases separated the two germline ends. There are 15 residues in the CDR3. The germline CDR1 and CDR2 sequences are SGHTA and FQGNSA. This clone was counted only a few times. Assay: immunoSEQ multiplex PCR; the TCRdb copy retains only in-frame clones and omits some. The table includes fewer than 200,000 clones, roughly 70% detected once. The receptor was isolated from a woman older than 75 with acute or convalescent COVID-19. The sequencing sample was made of peripheral blood. The chain has TRBV7-2 and TRBJ2-7, with D possibly TRBD1 on 6 matching bases. The CDR3 DNA follows: TGTGCCAGCAGCCGCAATGGGGGCTCAGCCTACGAGCAGTACTTC. As protein: CASSRNGGSAYEQYF.